The text below deals with one T cell receptor (beta chain). Its antigen is as yet unknown. These data originate in a study of identical twins. Findings and limits, study-wide: It was cross-sectional statistical analysis, not following the same donors, that the conclusions relied on. Zero-insertion results could be subject to partial confounding by invariant MAIT and iNKT cells. Abundant beta clonotypes from cord blood had fewer insertions, unlike memory repertoires, which showed none.

TCRdb reprocessed the 5' RACE reads via MiXCR and lists one record per CDR3 protein. The table records around 480,000 distinct CDR3 sequences, 14% of them present only once. The CDR3 extends over 18 amino acids. Trimming removed 1 base at V and 2 bases at J, with 17 bases between. The V gene's germline CDR1 is LGHNA and CDR2 YSLEER. This same sample was also part of a study on yellow fever vaccine responses in identical twins. That source reports: Twins' vaccine T cell responses reportedly seemed partly convergent and partly personalized.

This receptor was taken from a woman between 18 and 29 years old in good health. This chain connects TRBV4-3 to TRBJ2-2; weak D call: TRBD2 (5 bases). Sequenced material: CD4+ T cells sorted from blood. Here the CDR3 reads CASSQAPGMGINTGELFF. CDR3 nucleotide sequence: TGCGCCAGCAGCCAAGCCCCGGGGATGGGGATTAACACCGGGGAGCTGTTTTTT.